This T cell receptor beta chain was identified during a study of blood T cell repertoires in COVID-19. Measured with immunoSEQ multiplex PCR; TCRdb has only the in-frame clones, and not every one. The data hold about 40,000 clones, with under 90% observed a single time. CDR3 length: 16 residues. V gave up 0 bases and J gave up 3 bases; unmatched junction bases: 8. The germline V gene encodes CDR1 MNHEY and CDR2 SVGEGT. Sequencing input: peripheral blood. V gene TRBV6-2 or TRBV6-3 combines with J gene TRBJ2-7, with TRBD1 matching 7 bases. The sequence was obtained from a man between 70 and 80 years old with acute or convalescent COVID-19. The CDR3 bases are TGTGCCAGCAGTTACTCCCGGGACAGAGCGGACTACGAGCAGTACTTC. Amino acid sequence: CASSYSRDRADYEQYF.